This TCR beta chain was identified in a study of cytomegalovirus exposure and HLA in healthy donors. At sampling all donors were nominally healthy, likely with unrecorded immune exposures. Overall study findings and caveats: Earlier analysis yielded a pattern in which most TCR beta V segments were productive about 87% or about 30% of the time. In a later analysis, V- and J-gene trimming of beta chains associated with a DCLRE1C missense variant, replicated independently.

Primers: 60 Vbeta forward and 13 Jbeta reverse. This table comes from immunoSEQ multiplex PCR, and its TCRdb copy is limited to in-frame clones, with some not included. The sample comprises tens of thousands of clones, roughly four fifths of which are singletons, and roughly 3.7% rests with the top ten. CDR1 and CDR2 (germline): MNHNS, SASEGT. Trimming removed 3 bases from V and 0 bases from J; junction bases left unmatched: 3. This CDR3 is built from 15 residues. About this clone itself: Its antigen is unidentified.

The V and J genes are TRBV6-1 and TRBJ2-5; 8 nucleotides match TRBD2. Sequencing input: PBMCs. The TCR sequence derives from a man aged 25-45 years in good health and CMV-seronegative. CDR3 sequence (DNA): TGTGCCAGCAGTGATGTAGCGGGGAACCAAGAGACCCAGTACTTC. Amino acids: CASSDVAGNQETQYF.